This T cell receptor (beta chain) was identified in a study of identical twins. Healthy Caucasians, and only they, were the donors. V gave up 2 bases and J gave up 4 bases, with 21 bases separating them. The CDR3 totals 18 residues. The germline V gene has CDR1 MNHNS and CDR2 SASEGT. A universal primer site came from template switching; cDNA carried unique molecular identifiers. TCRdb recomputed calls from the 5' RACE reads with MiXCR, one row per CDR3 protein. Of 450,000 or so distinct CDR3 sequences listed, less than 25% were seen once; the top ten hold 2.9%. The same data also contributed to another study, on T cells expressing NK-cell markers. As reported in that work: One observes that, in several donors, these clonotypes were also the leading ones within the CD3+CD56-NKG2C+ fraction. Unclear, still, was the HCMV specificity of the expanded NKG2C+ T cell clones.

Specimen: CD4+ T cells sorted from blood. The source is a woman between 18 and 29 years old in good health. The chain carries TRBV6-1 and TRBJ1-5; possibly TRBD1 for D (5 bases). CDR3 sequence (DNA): TGTGCCAGCAGTGAACCCCACAAAAACGGGGACCCTAATCAGCCCCAGCATTTT. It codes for CASSEPHKNGDPNQPQHF.